Listed below are T cell receptor beta chains from one sample, sequenced in a study of blood T cell repertoires in COVID-19. Libraries were prepared by immunoSEQ multiplex PCR; TCRdb keeps only in-frame clonotypes and omits some of them. The data contain roughly 250,000 clones, 75% to 90% of them singletons. Sequenced sample: peripheral blood. The receptor source for this set is a woman aged 35 to 49 with acute or convalescent COVID-19. The CDR3 runs from the conserved cysteine through the conserved F or W. The order of the fields is J gene, V gene, CDR3 protein.

j_call: TRBJ1-1
v_call: TRBV10-3
cdr3_aa: CAIGGSTEAFF

j_call: TRBJ1-1
v_call: TRBV4-1
cdr3_aa: CASSQDGGHWSTEAFF

j_call: TRBJ1-6
v_call: TRBV6-1
cdr3_aa: CASSESRTGAYSPLHF

j_call: TRBJ2-5
v_call: TRBV9
cdr3_aa: CASSGSGGGGETQYF

j_call: TRBJ1-2
v_call: TRBV4-1
cdr3_aa: CASSHSGVFERGYTF

j_call: TRBJ1-2
v_call: TRBV3-1/TRBV3-2
cdr3_aa: CASSQPDRMNYGYTF

j_call: TRBJ2-5
v_call: TRBV10-3
cdr3_aa: CATARTGKETQYF

j_call: TRBJ1-2
v_call: TRBV4-2
cdr3_aa: CASSNGGYTF

j_call: TRBJ1-1
v_call: TRBV9
cdr3_aa: CASSPPGQGRTEAFF

j_call: TRBJ2-6
v_call: TRBV11-2
cdr3_aa: CASSLGRGRNGANVLTF

j_call: TRBJ1-4
v_call: TRBV4-1
cdr3_aa: CASSQDLVQGNEKLFF